This entry describes one T cell receptor (beta chain). What it recognizes is unknown. The record originates from a study of radiotherapy plus CTLA-4 blockade in lung cancer. As for the study in general: Overall, roughly 18% of patients showed an objective response, while roughly 28% attained disease control. Regarding the study as a whole: Following radiotherapy plus ipilimumab, tumor-derived TCR clones expanded in the blood. Early shifts in blood T cell clones, with interferon-beta, reportedly predicted response best.

Ipilimumab-mediated CTLA-4 blockade plus focal radiation was given to patients having chemo-refractory metastatic non-small-cell lung cancer. Measured with immunoSEQ multiplex PCR; TCRdb has only the in-frame clones, and not every one. The table lists about 49,000 clones, approximately 91% of them singletons. Germline V gives CDR1 SNHLY, CDR2 FYNNEI. V dropped 1 base and J dropped 0 bases, with 19 bases sitting between them. The CDR3 extends over 19 amino acids. The source material was peripheral blood, sampled from a patient treated with radiotherapy plus ipilimumab. V is TRBV2 and J is TRBJ2-4, with D possibly being TRBD1 (5 bases). This receptor was taken from a human donor with non-small cell lung cancer whose response to radiotherapy plus ipilimumab could not be evaluated. The CDR3 DNA follows: TGTGCCAGCAGTGAAGGCGTTAGTTGGTACAGGAGAGCCAAAAACATTCAGTACTTC. Residues: CASSEGVSWYRRAKNIQYF.